This TCR beta chain was sequenced for a study of PD-L1 blockade in urothelial cancer. Study conclusions and caveats: Below-median pretreatment blood TCR clonality was a predictor of better survival. It was durable-benefit patients whose tumor-associated blood clones expanded more at 3 weeks.

As to time point: pretreatment peripheral blood. Each patient contributed between 1 and 8 total time points of blood mononuclear cells, pretreatment and during treatment. Measured with immunoSEQ multiplex PCR; TCRdb has only the in-frame clones, and not every one. Found here are roughly 50,000 clones, roughly 85% of them singletons; the top ten hold approximately 14%. The germline V gene encodes CDR1 SGDLS and CDR2 YYNGEE. The V gene lost 0 bases and the J gene lost 5 bases, with 11 bases spanning the gap. This CDR3 spans 14 amino acids. Concerning this clone itself: What it binds is unknown.

The sequencing used PBMCs, collected around atezolizumab (anti-PD-L1) treatment. The chain has TRBV9 and TRBJ2-5, with D perhaps matching TRBD1 (5 bases). The sequence was collected from a man between 65 and 85 years old with urothelial cancer. This chain's CDR3 is CASSVDQGRETQYF. The DNA for the CDR3 is TGTGCCAGCAGCGTAGATCAGGGAAGGGAGACCCAGTACTTC.